These T cell receptor beta chains were read from a single sample in a study of blood T cell repertoires in COVID-19. Clones were read by immunoSEQ multiplex PCR, and TCRdb kept only the in-frame ones, dropping some. The sample includes approximately 170,000 clones, about 85% of them seen just once. Sequences were obtained from peripheral blood. These receptors all stem from a man older than 75 with COVID-19, enrolled during active disease. Each CDR3 is given with its conserved first and last residue. A D gene is named only where the DNA matches it firmly. Clone size is shown for a subset of rows, as once, few, many or a class of expanded clone.

d_gene	j_gene	v_gene	abundance	CDR3nt	CDR3aa
-	TRBJ2-7	TRBV3-1/TRBV3-2	-	TGTGCCAGCAGCAATCTAGTAGGTCGCAACGAGCAGTACTTC	CASSNLVGRNEQYF
-	TRBJ1-5	TRBV6-1	few	TGTGCCAGCAGTGAAGGAGGGTACAATCAGCCCCAGCATTTT	CASSEGGYNQPQHF
TRBD1	TRBJ1-1	TRBV6-6	-	TGTGCCAGCAGATCCGGACAGGGTGCAGCTTTCTTT	CASRSGQGAAFF
-	TRBJ1-5	TRBV6-5	-	TGTGCCAGCATGAGGAACTGGGGCAATCAGCCCCAGCATTTT	CASMRNWGNQPQHF
TRBD1	TRBJ2-4	TRBV5-1	-	TGCGCCAGCAGCCCCGGGGGACAGGGGGTCTCCAAAAACATTCAGTACTTC	CASSPGGQGVSKNIQYF
TRBD1	TRBJ2-7	TRBV5-5	-	TGTGCCAGCAGCTACCGGGACAGGGGCTACGAGCAGTACTTC	CASSYRDRGYEQYF
TRBD1	TRBJ1-4	TRBV3-1/TRBV3-2	-	TGTGCCAGCAGCCACATACAGGGGGGCAAACTGTTTTTT	CASSHIQGGKLFF
-	TRBJ1-6	TRBV18	-	TGTGCCAGCTCACCGAGACAGGCAGATTCACCCCTCCACTTT	CASSPRQADSPLHF
-	TRBJ2-5	TRBV18	-	TGTGCCAGCTCACCACTCGGAGGACGGTTCCAAGAGACCCAGTACTTC	CASSPLGGRFQETQYF
TRBD1	TRBJ1-2	TRBV3-1/TRBV3-2	-	TGTGCCAGCAGCCGGCGGGACAGTGGAGGCTACACCTTC	CASSRRDSGGYTF
TRBD1	TRBJ2-2	TRBV2	-	TGTGCCAGCAAAGCAGGGGGCCTACAAACACCCACCGGGGAGCTGTTTTTT	CASKAGGLQTPTGELFF
-	TRBJ1-3	TRBV6-6	-	TGTGCCAGCAGCTCGGGCGGGGTAGGAGGAAACACCATATATTTT	CASSSGGVGGNTIYF
TRBD1	TRBJ1-6	TRBV3-1/TRBV3-2	-	TGTGCCAGCAGCCACCGCCGACAGGGTACGCATTCACCCCTCCACTTT	CASSHRRQGTHSPLHF
-	TRBJ1-2	TRBV6-5	-	TGTGCCAGCAGTTACGGGGGGATCTATGGCTACACCTTC	CASSYGGIYGYTF
-	TRBJ2-1	TRBV9	-	TGTGCCAGCAGCGTTGACATTCCTTCCTACAATGAGCAGTTCTTC	CASSVDIPSYNEQFF
-	TRBJ2-3	TRBV5-1	-	TGCGCCAGCAGCCCAGGACTGGTCCCTGGGGATACGCAGTATTTT	CASSPGLVPGDTQYF
-	TRBJ1-1	TRBV5-1	-	TGCGCCAGCAGCTTGGACGGGGGGTCTGGAGCTTTCTTT	CASSLDGGSGAFF
-	TRBJ1-3	TRBV7-9	-	TGTGCCAGCAGCTTGCAGGGCCCGGGAAACACCATATATTTT	CASSLQGPGNTIYF
-	TRBJ2-6	TRBV28	-	TGTGCCAGCAGTTTAGGGGCGCCTAACGTCCTGACTTTC	CASSLGAPNVLTF
-	TRBJ1-6	TRBV6-2/TRBV6-3	-	TGTGCCAGCAGTTACGACAGCCAGAATTCACCCCTCCACTTT	CASSYDSQNSPLHF
-	TRBJ2-7	TRBV7-2	-	TGTGCCAGCAGCTTAACCCCCAGGGAACTCTACGAGCAGTACTTC	CASSLTPRELYEQYF
TRBD1	TRBJ2-3	TRBV9	-	TGTGCCAGCAGCGTAGAAGGGACAGTATCAGATACGCAGTATTTT	CASSVEGTVSDTQYF
-	TRBJ1-5	TRBV10-2	-	TGCGCCAGCAGCACCGGGGTCAATCAGCCCCAGCATTTT	CASSTGVNQPQHF
-	TRBJ2-2	TRBV7-9	-	TGTGCCAGCAGCAATTCGGGGGAGCTGTTTTTT	CASSNSGELFF
TRBD1	TRBJ1-3	TRBV9	-	TGTGCCAGCAGCCCCAGGGGGCCCCACTCTGGAAACACCATATATTTT	CASSPRGPHSGNTIYF
-	TRBJ2-1	TRBV5-4	-	TGTGCCAGCACGCGACTTAGCGGTTTCTCCTACAATGAGCAGTTCTTC	CASTRLSGFSYNEQFF
-	TRBJ1-4	TRBV6-5	-	TGTGCCAGCAGGAGGAGGGAACCAGAAAAACTGTTTTTT	CASRRREPEKLFF
TRBD2	TRBJ2-1	TRBV10-3	-	TGTGCCATCAGGGGACTAGCGGGGGGCTACAATGAGCAGTTCTTC	CAIRGLAGGYNEQFF
TRBD1	TRBJ1-2	TRBV9	-	TGTGCCAGCAGCGTAGACGGACAGGGGGGATACTATGGCTACACCTTC	CASSVDGQGGYYGYTF
-	TRBJ1-2	TRBV7-6	once	TGTGCCAGCAGCTCCATAGGGAGCTATGGCTACACCTTC	CASSSIGSYGYTF
-	TRBJ1-1	TRBV7-9	-	TGTGCCAGCAGCTTAGCGGGGAGAGCGTCGAACACTGAAGCTTTCTTT	CASSLAGRASNTEAFF
-	TRBJ2-2	TRBV6-2/TRBV6-3	-	TGTGCCAGCAGTTACTACACATCGAACACCGGGGAGCTGTTTTTT	CASSYYTSNTGELFF
TRBD2	TRBJ2-3	TRBV4-2	-	TGTGCCAGCAGCCGGGGGACGGGGGGGCGGATGAGCACAGATACGCAGTATTTT	CASSRGTGGRMSTDTQYF
-	TRBJ1-3	TRBV4-2	few	TGTGCCAGCAGCTCGGGACACCTCTCTGGAAACACCATATATTTT	CASSSGHLSGNTIYF
-	TRBJ2-5	TRBV6-2/TRBV6-3	-	TGTGCCAGCAGTCGAGGCGGTCTGGAGACCCAGTACTTC	CASSRGGLETQYF
TRBD1	TRBJ1-5	TRBV29-1	-	TGCAGCGCCATCAGGAGCACAGGGGAGCCCCAGCATTTT	CSAIRSTGEPQHF
-	TRBJ1-3	TRBV9	-	TGTGCCAGCAGCCCAGGGTTAAACACCATATATTTT	CASSPGLNTIYF
-	TRBJ1-2	TRBV4-1	-	TGCGCCAGCAGCCGCCTGACTGAGGACTATGGCTACACCTTC	CASSRLTEDYGYTF
TRBD2	TRBJ2-1	TRBV2	-	TGTGCCAGCAGCCGGACTAGCGGACCCAATGAGCAGTTCTTC	CASSRTSGPNEQFF
TRBD1	TRBJ2-1	TRBV5-1	-	TGCGCCAGCAGCACCGGACAGGGGGTCAGTGAGCAGTTCTTC	CASSTGQGVSEQFF
-	TRBJ1-1	TRBV20-1	-	TGCAGTGCTACGGACACTGAAGCTTTCTTT	CSATDTEAFF
-	TRBJ1-1	TRBV9	-	TGTGCCAGCAGCGTAATGCCCCAGGGGAACACTGAAGCTTTCTTT	CASSVMPQGNTEAFF